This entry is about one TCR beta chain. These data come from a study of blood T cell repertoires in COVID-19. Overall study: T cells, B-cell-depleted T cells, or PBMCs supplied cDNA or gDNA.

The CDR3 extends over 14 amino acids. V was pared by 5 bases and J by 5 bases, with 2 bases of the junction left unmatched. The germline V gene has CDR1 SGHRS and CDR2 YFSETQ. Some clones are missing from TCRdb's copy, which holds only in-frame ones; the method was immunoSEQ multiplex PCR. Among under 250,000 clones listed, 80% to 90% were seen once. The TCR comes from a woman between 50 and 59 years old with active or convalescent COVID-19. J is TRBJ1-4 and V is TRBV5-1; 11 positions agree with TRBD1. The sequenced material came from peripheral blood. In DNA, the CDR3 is TGCGCCAGCAGAAGGGACAGGGGGAATGAAAAACTGTTTTTT. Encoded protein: CASRRDRGNEKLFF.